The TCR beta chain described here comes from a study of vaccination effects on CD4 cells after COVID-19. Across the study: Ahead of sequencing, the ViraFEST assay grew antigen-specific CD4+ T cells using viral peptide pools.

Measured with immunoSEQ multiplex PCR; TCRdb has only the in-frame clones, and not every one. The sample lists around 47,000 clones; more than 65% were seen once. With more than 9 days of culture completed, CD4+ T cells were isolated. Either the mRNA-1273 or the BNT162b2 vaccine was given to participants as two doses. Testing of the vaccine recipients showed negative nucleocapsid antibodies and no prior SARS-CoV-2 infection. Half-medium exchanges with IL-2 medium took place on days 3 and 7. About this clone itself: The antigen is undetermined.

V lost 3 bases and J 2 bases, leaving 13 bases between the germline ends. Germline CDR1 is SEHNR and CDR2 is FQNEAQ (reference sequence). The CDR3 spans 15 residues. The sequence was obtained from a human donor who received a COVID-19 vaccine. This chain uses TRBV7-9 with TRBJ2-5, with D possibly being TRBD2 (6 bases). The sample consisted of CD4+ T cells from PBMCs cultured without peptide, taken after COVID-19 vaccination. CDR3 loop: CASSFPLRGQETQYF. The CDR3 nucleotides are TGTGCCAGCAGCTTCCCCCTTCGGGGGCAAGAGACCCAGTACTTC. Full variable domain (remainder filled in from reference TRBV7-9 and TRBJ2-5): DTGVSQNPRHKITKRGQNVTFRCDPISEHNRLYWYRQTLGQGPEFLTYFQNEAQLEKSRLLSDRFSAERPKGSFSTLEIQRTEQGDSAMYLCASSFPLRGQETQYFGPGTRLLVL.